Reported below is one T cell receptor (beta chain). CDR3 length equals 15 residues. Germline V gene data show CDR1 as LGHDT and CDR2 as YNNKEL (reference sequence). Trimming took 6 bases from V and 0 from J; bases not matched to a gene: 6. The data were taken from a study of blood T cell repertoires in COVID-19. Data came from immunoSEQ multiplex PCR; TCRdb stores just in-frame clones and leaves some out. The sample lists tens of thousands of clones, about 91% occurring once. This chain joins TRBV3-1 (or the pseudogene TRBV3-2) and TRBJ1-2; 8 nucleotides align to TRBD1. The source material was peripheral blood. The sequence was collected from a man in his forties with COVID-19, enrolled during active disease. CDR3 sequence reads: CASSSGGRANYGYTF. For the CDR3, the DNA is TGTGCCAGCAGTTCAGGGGGCAGGGCTAACTATGGCTACACCTTC.